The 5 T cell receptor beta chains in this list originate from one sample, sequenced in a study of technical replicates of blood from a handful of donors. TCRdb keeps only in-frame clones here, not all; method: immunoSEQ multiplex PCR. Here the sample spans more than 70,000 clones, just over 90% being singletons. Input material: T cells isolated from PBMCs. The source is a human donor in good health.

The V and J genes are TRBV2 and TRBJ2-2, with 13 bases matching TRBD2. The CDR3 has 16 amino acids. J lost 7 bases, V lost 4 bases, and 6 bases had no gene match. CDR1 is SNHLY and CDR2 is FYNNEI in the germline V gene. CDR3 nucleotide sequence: TGTGCCAGCAGTGTACTAGCGGGGGGGTCGGGCGGGGAGCTGTTTTTT. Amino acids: CASSVLAGGSGGELFF.

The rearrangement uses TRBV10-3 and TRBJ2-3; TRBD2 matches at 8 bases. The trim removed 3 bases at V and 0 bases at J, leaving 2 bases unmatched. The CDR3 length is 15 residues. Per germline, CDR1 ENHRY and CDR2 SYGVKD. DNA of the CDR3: TGTGCCATCAGTGATAGCGGGACGAGCACAGATACGCAGTATTTT. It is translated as CAISDSGTSTDTQYF.

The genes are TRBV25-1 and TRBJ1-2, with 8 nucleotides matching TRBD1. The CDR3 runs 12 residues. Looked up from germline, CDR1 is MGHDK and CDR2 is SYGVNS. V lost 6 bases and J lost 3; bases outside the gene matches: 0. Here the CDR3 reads CASRDRDYGYTF. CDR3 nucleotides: TGTGCCAGCAGGGACAGGGACTATGGCTACACCTTC.

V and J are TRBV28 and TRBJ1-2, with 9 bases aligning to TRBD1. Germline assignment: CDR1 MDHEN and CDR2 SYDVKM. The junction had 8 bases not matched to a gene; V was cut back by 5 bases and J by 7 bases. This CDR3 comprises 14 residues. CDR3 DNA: TGTGCCAGCAGTCGACCCGGGACAGGGCTTGGCTACACCTTC. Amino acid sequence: CASSRPGTGLGYTF.

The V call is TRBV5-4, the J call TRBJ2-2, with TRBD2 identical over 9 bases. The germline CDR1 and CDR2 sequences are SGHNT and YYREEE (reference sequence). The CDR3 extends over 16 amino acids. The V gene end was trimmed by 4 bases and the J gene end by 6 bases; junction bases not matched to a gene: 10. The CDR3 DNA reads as TGTGCCAGCAGCCGTAATAGCGGGAGATTGGCCGGGGAGCTGTTTTTT. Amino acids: CASSRNSGRLAGELFF.